The following is a T cell receptor (beta chain) sequence with its context. Its antigen is not yet known. One base away there is no much larger clone; base qualities are not given. This sample was taken from a study of blood T cell repertoires in COVID-19 (dated by TCRdb to about 2020). Regarding the research as a whole: The collaborator samples originated in the United States, Italy and Spain and spanned the acute and convalescent phases of COVID-19. The material from the prospective study consisted of cDNA or gDNA derived from T cells, B-cell-depleted T cells, or PBMCs. Deeply sampled blood TCRbeta repertoires from subjects exposed to, actively infected with, or recovered from COVID-19 were included in the dataset. A freely available public database, intended as a resource for researchers studying the immune response to SARS-CoV-2, is where the repertoires were released. Samples came from the ongoing ImmuneRACE study (first 160 participants) plus 1,254 subjects from 6 global collaborators. The sample metadata nearly always contained a de-identified subject ID, COVID-19 status, age in years and sex. Where available, HLA class I and class II types were obtained from metadata supplied by the sample provider rather than from assay-based typing. Overall study outcomes, separate from this receptor: How much clinical and demographic metadata was included differed by source and by participant, and the metadata was provided uncurated.

TCRbeta CDR3 regions were amplified from genomic DNA by means of the immunoSEQ Assay, a bias-controlled multiplex PCR. The authors' analysis ran thus. The number of nucleated cells in each sample was estimated from the amplification of reference gene primers within the assay. To quantify the absolute abundance of each unique TCRbeta CDR3 rearrangement, sequence reads were collapsed and filtered. For each sample, productive Simpson clonality was calculated as the square root of Simpson's diversity index across productive rearrangements. TCRdb's version of the immuneACCESS table is confined to in-frame rearrangements and falls short of the full clone set. An unresolved V gene accounts for under half of the shortfall where checked; the remainder is of unknown origin. That table supplies the V and J calls and clone size; D and trimming were determined from the DNA. The sample includes around 65,000 clones, with over 60% observed a single time. Of the sample, over 5% falls within the top ten clones.

V loses 5 bases of germline sequence and J loses 1 base, and the interval between the two ends is 11 bases. The germline V gene gives CDR1 as SGHTA and CDR2 as FQGTGA. The CDR3, cysteine through phenylalanine, is 14 amino acids long. Only CDR3 DNA remains: 42 bases, in frame from the first base. The collaborating institutions used their own protocols to collect whole blood in K2EDTA tubes. For TCRbeta analysis, collaborators shipped samples in one of three forms: frozen whole blood, isolated PBMCs, or DNA extracted from either of those sample types. This chain is built from TRBV7-3 and TRBJ1-1, with a tentative D gene TRBD1 over 5 matching bases. The sample comprised peripheral blood. This sequence was found in a woman in her forties or fifties with active or convalescent COVID-19. This receptor has the CDR3 CASSQDRPNTEAFF. The DNA reads TGTGCCAGCAGCCAAGACAGACCGAACACTGAAGCTTTCTTT.